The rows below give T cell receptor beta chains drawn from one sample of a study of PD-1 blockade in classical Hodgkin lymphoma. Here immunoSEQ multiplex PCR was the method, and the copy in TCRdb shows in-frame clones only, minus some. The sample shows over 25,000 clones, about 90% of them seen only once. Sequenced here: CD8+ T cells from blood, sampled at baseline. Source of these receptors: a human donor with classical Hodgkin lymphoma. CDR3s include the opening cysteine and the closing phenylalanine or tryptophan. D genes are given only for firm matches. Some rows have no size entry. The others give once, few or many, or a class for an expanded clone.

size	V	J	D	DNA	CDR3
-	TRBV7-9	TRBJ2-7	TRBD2	TGTGCCAGCTGGGGGACTAGCGGGCCTCTTTCCTACGAGCAGTACTTC	CASWGTSGPLSYEQYF
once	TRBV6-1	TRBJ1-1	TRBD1	TGTGCCAGCAGTGGGGACAGGCCTTCCCCTGAAGCTTTCTTT	CASSGDRPSPEAFF
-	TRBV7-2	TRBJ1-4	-	TGTGCCAGCAGCAGAACAGTAAGGGGTGAAAAACTGTTTTTT	CASSRTVRGEKLFF
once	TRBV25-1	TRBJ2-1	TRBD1	TGTGCCAGCAGTCCCCAACCGGGACAGGGGTTCTACAATGAGCAGTTCTTC	CASSPQPGQGFYNEQFF
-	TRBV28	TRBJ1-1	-	TGTGCCAGCAGTGCCCGGACAGACATGAACACTGAAGCTTTCTTT	CASSARTDMNTEAFF
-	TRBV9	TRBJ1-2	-	TGTGCCAGCAGCGTAGCTGGCGGGGAAGGACAGAATGGCTACACCTTC	CASSVAGGEGQNGYTF
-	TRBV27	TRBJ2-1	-	TGTGCCAGCAGTTTAAACTACAATGAGCAGTTCTTC	CASSLNYNEQFF
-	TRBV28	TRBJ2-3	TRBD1	TGTGCCAGCAGTGCGGGACAGGAGAAAGGGGATACGCAGTATTTT	CASSAGQEKGDTQYF
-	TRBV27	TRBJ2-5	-	TGTGCCAGCAGTTTTGGAGGGGGCGGACAGACCCAGTACTTC	CASSFGGGGQTQYF
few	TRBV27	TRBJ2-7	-	TGTGCCAGCAGTTTGGGCGCGTGGTCCTACGAGCAGTACTTC	CASSLGAWSYEQYF
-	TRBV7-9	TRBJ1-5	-	TGTGCCAGCAGTAGAGAGGGCCAGCCCCAGCATTTT	CASSREGQPQHF
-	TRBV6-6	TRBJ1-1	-	TGTGCCAGCAGTTACTCGATGCAGGGAGAAGCTTTCTTT	CASSYSMQGEAFF
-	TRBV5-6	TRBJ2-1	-	TGTGCCAGCAGCTTGGAAGGGCCCGCCCCCATGCAGTTCTTC	CASSLEGPAPMQFF
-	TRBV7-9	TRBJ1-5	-	TGTGCCAGCAGCTTAGTTGTTGAGGGGGGACCTCAGCCCCAGCATTTT	CASSLVVEGGPQPQHF
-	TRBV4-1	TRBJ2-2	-	TGCGCCAGCAGGCCAGGCGGCAGAGGGATGTCCGGGGAGCTGTTTTTT	CASRPGGRGMSGELFF
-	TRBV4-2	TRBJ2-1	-	TGTGCCAGCAGCCAGCCCTCTAGTGAGCAGTTCTTC	CASSQPSSEQFF
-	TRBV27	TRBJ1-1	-	TGTGCCAGCAGTGACGGGACCCACACTGAAGCTTTCTTT	CASSDGTHTEAFF
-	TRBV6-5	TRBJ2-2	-	TGTGCCAGCAGTTACCTCCCTAGCGCGAACACCGGGGAGCTGTTTTTT	CASSYLPSANTGELFF
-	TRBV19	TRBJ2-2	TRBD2	TGTGCCAGTAGTATACTAGCGGGAGCTACCGGGGAGCTGTTTTTT	CASSILAGATGELFF
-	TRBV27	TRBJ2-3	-	TGTGCCAGCAGTTTATACCCCCCAGATACGCAGTATTTT	CASSLYPPDTQYF
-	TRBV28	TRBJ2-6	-	TGTGCCAGCAGCTCGACACCCTCTGGGGCCAACGTCCTGACTTTC	CASSSTPSGANVLTF
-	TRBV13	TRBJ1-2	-	TGTGCCAGCAGCTTAGCCGACAGCCCATTCTATGGCTACACCTTC	CASSLADSPFYGYTF
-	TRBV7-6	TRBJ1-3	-	TGTGCCAGCAGCTTAGTCCCCTTCCACAGGGAACTTGGAAACACCATATATTTT	CASSLVPFHRELGNTIYF
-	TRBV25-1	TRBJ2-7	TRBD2	TGTGCCAGCAGTGGACCTCCGATGGGCGGGGGGACCTACGAGCAGTACTTC	CASSGPPMGGGTYEQYF
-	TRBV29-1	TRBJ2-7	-	TGCAGCGTTGAAGATGGGGTGACAAGCTACGAGCAGTACTTC	CSVEDGVTSYEQYF
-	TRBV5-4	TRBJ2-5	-	TGTGCCAGCAGCTTCAACAACCAAGAGACCCAGTACTTC	CASSFNNQETQYF
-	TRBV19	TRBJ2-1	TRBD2	TGTGCCAGTAGTATAAAAACCGGGCTAGCGGGAGGTTACAATGAGCAGTTCTTC	CASSIKTGLAGGYNEQFF
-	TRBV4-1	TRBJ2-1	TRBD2	TGCGCCAGCAGCCACATTAGCGGGAGTAGGGGCCATGAGCAGTTCTTC	CASSHISGSRGHEQFF
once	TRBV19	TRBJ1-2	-	TGTGCCAGTAGTCCTACAGGGCCCGAGACAGCCTACTTTAACTATGGCTACACCTTC	CASSPTGPETAYFNYGYTF
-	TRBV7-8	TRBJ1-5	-	TGTGCCAGCAGCTTAGATTCAGGTTTTGCTCAGCCCCAGCATTTT	CASSLDSGFAQPQHF
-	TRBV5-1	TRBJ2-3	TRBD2	TGCGCCAGCAGCTTGGCCGAGCGGGAGTTTGGAGATACGCAGTATTTT	CASSLAEREFGDTQYF
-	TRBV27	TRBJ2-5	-	TGTGCCAGCAGTTTTAGGCCCAGGCAAGAGACCCAGTACTTC	CASSFRPRQETQYF
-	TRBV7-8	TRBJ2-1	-	TGTGCCAGCAGCTTAGAGTTGTCTCTCTACAATGAGCAGTTCTTC	CASSLELSLYNEQFF
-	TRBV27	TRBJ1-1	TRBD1	TGTGCCAGCAGTTTATCAGGGGGCCACACTGAAGCTTTCTTT	CASSLSGGHTEAFF
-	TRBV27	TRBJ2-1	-	TGTGCCAGCCTTAACGGCAATGAGCAGTTCTTC	CASLNGNEQFF
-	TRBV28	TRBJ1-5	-	TGTGCCAGCAATGGGGTATATGAGCAGCCCCAGCATTTT	CASNGVYEQPQHF
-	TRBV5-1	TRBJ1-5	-	TGCGCCAGCAGGGGGGGGAAGACGAGGGAGATACCTCGCTATCAGCCCCAGCATTTT	CASRGGKTREIPRYQPQHF
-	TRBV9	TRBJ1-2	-	TGTGCCAGCAGCGTATGGGGGCATGACTATGGCTACACCTTC	CASSVWGHDYGYTF
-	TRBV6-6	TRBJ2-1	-	TGTGCCAGCAGCGAGCAGTTCTTC	CASSEQFF
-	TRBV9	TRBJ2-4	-	TGTGCCAGCAGCGTCGGGGGAGGTCCAAACATTCAGTACTTC	CASSVGGGPNIQYF
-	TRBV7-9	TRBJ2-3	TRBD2	TGTGCCAGCAGCTTAGGTTTTTCTAGCGGGAGTCCCACAGATACGCAGTATTTT	CASSLGFSSGSPTDTQYF
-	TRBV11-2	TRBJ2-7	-	TGTGCCAGCAGCTTAGCCACTACCGGGACGGAACACTACGAGCAGTACTTC	CASSLATTGTEHYEQYF
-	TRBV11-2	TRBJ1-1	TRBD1	TGTGCCAGCAGCACAGGGGGCACTGAAGCTTTCTTT	CASSTGGTEAFF
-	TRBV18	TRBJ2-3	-	TGTGCCAGCTCACCGTTTGTGGGTTACACAGATACGCAGTATTTT	CASSPFVGYTDTQYF
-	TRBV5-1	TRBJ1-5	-	TGCGCCAGCAGCGAGGACAGCCCAGACAATAGCAATCAGCCCCAGCATTTT	CASSEDSPDNSNQPQHF
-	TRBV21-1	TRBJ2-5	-	TGTGCCAGCAGCAAAAGGGGGAAAGAGACCCAGTACTTC	CASSKRGKETQYF
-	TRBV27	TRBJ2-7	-	TGTGCCAGCAGTTTAGTGAGGGAGTACGAGCAGTACTTC	CASSLVREYEQYF
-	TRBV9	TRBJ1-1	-	TGTGCCAGCAGCGTAGCTCCCGGGTGGACTGAAGCTTTCTTT	CASSVAPGWTEAFF
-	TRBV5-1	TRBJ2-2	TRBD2	TGCGCCAGCAGCTTGAGGCTCACGGGAGGGGTCGGGGAGCTGTTTTTT	CASSLRLTGGVGELFF
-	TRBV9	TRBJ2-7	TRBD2	TGTGCCAGCAGCCTCGGGGGGGCGGGCGAGCAGTACTTC	CASSLGGAGEQYF
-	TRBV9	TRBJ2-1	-	TGTGCCAGCAGAGGCAATGAGCAGTTCTTC	CASRGNEQFF
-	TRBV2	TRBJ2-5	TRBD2	TGTGCCAGCAGGGAAAGCGGGGCCCAAGAGACCCAGTACTTC	CASRESGAQETQYF
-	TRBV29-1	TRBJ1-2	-	TGCAGCGTTGATATGGGGGCGCGGGGCTACACCTTC	CSVDMGARGYTF
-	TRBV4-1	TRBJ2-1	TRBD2	TGCGCCAGCAGCTTACGCGGGAGGGTGGAAGGTGAGCAGTTCTTC	CASSLRGRVEGEQFF
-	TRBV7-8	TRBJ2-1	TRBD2	TGTGCCAGCAGCTTATTCTGGACTAGCGTGGTCAATGAGCAGTTCTTC	CASSLFWTSVVNEQFF
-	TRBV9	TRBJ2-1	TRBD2	TGTGCCAGCAGCGTAGGGGGCGGGAGTTACAATGAGCAGTTCTTC	CASSVGGGSYNEQFF
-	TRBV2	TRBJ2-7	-	TGTGCCAACACCGGGGGTCGGGGCGAGCAGTACTTC	CANTGGRGEQYF
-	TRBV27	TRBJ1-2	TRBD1	TGTGCCAGCAGTCCCCTGGGACAGGACTCCTATAACTATGGCTACACCTTC	CASSPLGQDSYNYGYTF
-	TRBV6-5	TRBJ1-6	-	TGTGCCAGCAGTTACGAAGGGGCTAGGAATTCACCCCTCCACTTT	CASSYEGARNSPLHF
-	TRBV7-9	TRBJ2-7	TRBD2	TGTGCCAGCAGCGGAAAACCGGGACTAGCGGGAGGGTACGAGCAGTACTTC	CASSGKPGLAGGYEQYF